This T cell receptor (beta chain) came from a study of blood T cells in healthy people across ages. Study results and caveats: TCR beta diversity was tightly associated with the proportion of naive T cells.

The CDR3 is 23 amino acids. Remarks on this clonotype: Its antigen is as yet unknown.

Sample-barcoded 5' priming and a J-beta primer mix drove a second PCR of roughly 7 to 11 cycles. TCRdb processed the 5' RACE reads anew with MiXCR; each CDR3 protein has one entry. Of hundreds of thousands of distinct CDR3 sequences listed, nearly 60% are singletons. The genes are TRBV21-1 and TRBJ2-7; the table's D call, TRBD1, was not checked against the DNA. TRBV21-1 is a listed pseudogene. The sequence came from a man aged 25-45 years in good health. Sequenced: blood. CDR3 DNA sequence: TGTGCCAGCAGCAAATTCCCAGATCCCCGGGAGTTCGGGGCGTCTAAATTATCCTACGAGCAGTACTTC. It yields the protein CASSKFPDPREFGASKLSYEQYF.